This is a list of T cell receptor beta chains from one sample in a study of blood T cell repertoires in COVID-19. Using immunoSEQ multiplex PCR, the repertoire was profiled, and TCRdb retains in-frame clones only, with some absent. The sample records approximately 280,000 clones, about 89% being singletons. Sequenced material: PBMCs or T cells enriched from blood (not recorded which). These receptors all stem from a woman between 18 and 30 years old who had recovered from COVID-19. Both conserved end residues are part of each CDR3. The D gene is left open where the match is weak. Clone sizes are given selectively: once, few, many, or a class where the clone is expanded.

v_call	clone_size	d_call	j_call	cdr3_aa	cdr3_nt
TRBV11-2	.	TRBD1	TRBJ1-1	CASSLDEGAQGVGTDTEAFF	TGTGCCAGCAGCTTAGATGAGGGGGCGCAAGGAGTAGGAACGGACACTGAAGCTTTCTTT
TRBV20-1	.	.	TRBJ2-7	CSAQGYEQYF	TGCAGTGCCCAGGGGTACGAGCAGTACTTC
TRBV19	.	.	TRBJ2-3	CASTRFPGGADTQYF	TGTGCCAGTACCCGATTCCCCGGAGGAGCAGATACGCAGTATTTT
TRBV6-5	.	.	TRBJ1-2	CASSYSRVQNGYTF	TGTGCCAGCAGTTACTCCAGGGTGCAGAATGGCTACACCTTC
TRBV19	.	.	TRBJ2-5	CASSIFLATPYQETQYF	TGTGCCAGTAGTATATTTCTAGCGACTCCGTACCAAGAGACCCAGTACTTC
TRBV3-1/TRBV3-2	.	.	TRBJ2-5	CASSHADPQETQYF	TGTGCCAGCAGCCACGCGGATCCCCAAGAGACCCAGTACTTC
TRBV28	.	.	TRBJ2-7	CASSSPAGISYEQYF	TGTGCCAGCAGTTCTCCGGCAGGGATCTCCTACGAGCAGTACTTC
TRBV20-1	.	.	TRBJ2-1	CSASFRAYNEQFF	TGCAGTGCTAGTTTTCGGGCCTACAATGAGCAGTTCTTC
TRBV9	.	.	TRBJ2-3	CASSTSGTTSTDTQYF	TGTGCCAGCAGCACGTCCGGGACAACTAGCACAGATACGCAGTATTTT
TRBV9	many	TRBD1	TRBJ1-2	CASSAGQVRNYGYTF	TGTGCCAGCAGCGCGGGACAGGTCCGGAACTATGGCTACACCTTC
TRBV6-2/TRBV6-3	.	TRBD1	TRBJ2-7	CASSRLGTGFSLSYEQYF	TGTGCCAGCAGTAGGCTTGGGACAGGGTTCTCCCTCTCCTACGAGCAGTACTTC
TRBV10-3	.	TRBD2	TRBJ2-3	CAISMGLAGEFRTDTQYF	TGTGCCATCAGTATGGGACTAGCGGGAGAGTTCCGCACAGATACGCAGTATTTT
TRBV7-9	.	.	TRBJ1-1	CASTLREGRTEAFF	TGTGCCAGCACTTTAAGGGAGGGGAGGACTGAAGCTTTCTTT
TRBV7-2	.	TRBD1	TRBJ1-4	CASMPGTGDEKLFF	TGTGCCAGCATGCCCGGGACAGGGGATGAAAAACTGTTTTTT
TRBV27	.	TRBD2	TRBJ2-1	CASSIGLAGGSTSSYNEQFF	TGTGCCAGCAGTATAGGACTAGCGGGAGGCTCTACAAGCTCCTACAATGAGCAGTTCTTC
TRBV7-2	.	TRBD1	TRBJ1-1	CASSRGQGAAFF	TGTGCCAGCAGCCGGGGACAGGGGGCTGCTTTCTTT
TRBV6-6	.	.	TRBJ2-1	CASSYGTGSNEQFF	TGTGCCAGCAGTTACGGCACAGGGTCCAATGAGCAGTTCTTC
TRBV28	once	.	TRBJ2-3	CASCSGWDTQYF	TGTGCCAGCTGCTCAGGGTGGGATACGCAGTATTTT
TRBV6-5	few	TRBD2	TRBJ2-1	CASSYLSSGRANEQFF	TGTGCCAGCAGTTACCTTTCTAGCGGGAGGGCCAATGAGCAGTTCTTC
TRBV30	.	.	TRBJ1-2	CAWSVTAPGPNYGYTF	TGTGCCTGGAGTGTAACCGCGCCAGGGCCTAACTATGGCTACACCTTC
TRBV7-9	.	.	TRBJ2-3	CASSLDLGLDLDTQYF	TGTGCCAGCAGCTTAGACCTGGGACTCGATCTGGATACGCAGTATTTT
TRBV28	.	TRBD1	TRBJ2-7	CASSHTIGTGVTYEQYF	TGTGCCAGCAGTCATACTATCGGGACAGGGGTTACCTACGAGCAGTACTTC
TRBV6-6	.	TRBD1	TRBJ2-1	CASSPLAGTGKSNEQFF	TGTGCCAGCAGTCCCCTAGCCGGGACAGGGAAGAGCAATGAGCAGTTCTTC
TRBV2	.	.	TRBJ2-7	CASSVYNGEQYF	TGTGCCAGCAGTGTATACAACGGGGAGCAGTACTTC
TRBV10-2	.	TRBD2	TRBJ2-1	CASSESSGSINPRFF	TGCGCCAGCAGTGAGTCTAGCGGGAGTATTAATCCGCGGTTCTTC
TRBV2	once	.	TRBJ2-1	CASSEGGLPNNEQFF	TGTGCCAGCAGTGAAGGGGGCCTTCCGAACAATGAGCAGTTCTTC
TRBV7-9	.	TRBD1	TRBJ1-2	CASSSTQGVGGYTF	TGTGCCAGCAGCTCCACACAGGGGGTGGGTGGCTACACCTTC
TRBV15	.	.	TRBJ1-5	CATRILGSDNQPQHF	TGTGCCACCAGGATTTTGGGGAGCGACAATCAGCCCCAGCATTTT
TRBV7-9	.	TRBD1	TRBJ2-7	CASRRQGKERQYF	TGTGCCAGCAGGAGACAGGGTAAAGAACGGCAGTACTTC
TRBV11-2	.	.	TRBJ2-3	CASSPGWTQYF	TGTGCCAGCAGCCCCGGGTGGACGCAGTATTTT
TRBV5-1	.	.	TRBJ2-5	CASSYPGETQYF	TGCGCCAGCAGCTACCCCGGGGAGACCCAGTACTTC